A selection of T cell receptor beta chains follows, all from one sample in a study of blood T cells in healthy people across ages. TCRdb analysed the 5' RACE reads with MiXCR anew, one entry per CDR3 protein. This sample has about 1.4 million distinct CDR3 sequences, with 59% found just once. Sample: blood. These receptors all come from a man younger than 30 in good health. CDR3s include the opening cysteine and the closing phenylalanine or tryptophan. The D gene is left open where the match is weak. Clone size appears in some rows only: once, few, many, or a class for an expanded clone.

abundance,d_gene,j_gene,v_gene,CDR3nt,CDR3aa
NA,TRBD2,TRBJ2-3,TRBV12-5,TGTGCTAGTGGTTCAGGCATGACTAGCGGGACGGCAGATACGCAGTATTTT,CASGSGMTSGTADTQYF
NA,NA,TRBJ2-7,TRBV24-1,TGTGCCACCGACATCCTACCCCGGTGGATTTGGCCCTACGAGCAGTACTTC,CATDILPRWIWPYEQYF
NA,NA,TRBJ1-1,TRBV11-2,TGTGCCAGCAGCTCCGAGGGCTACCTCAACACTGAAGCTTTCTTT,CASSSEGYLNTEAFF
few,NA,TRBJ2-1,TRBV27,TGTGCCAGCAGTTTAGTCCTAGCGCAATACAATGAGCAGTTCTTC,CASSLVLAQYNEQFF
NA,NA,TRBJ2-3,TRBV29-1,TGCACCTCCGTGGGGTCCGGGGATACGCAGTATTTT,CTSVGSGDTQYF
once,NA,TRBJ2-7,TRBV4-1,TGCGCCAGCAGCCACGACAGGCTGTACGAGCAGTACTTC,CASSHDRLYEQYF
NA,NA,TRBJ1-2,TRBV12-3/TRBV12-4,TGTGCCAGCAGTCCGGGACCGTCGGGCTACACCTTC,CASSPGPSGYTF
NA,NA,TRBJ1-2,TRBV6-5,TGTGCCAGCAGTTTGGGGAGATTCAACTATGGCTACACCTTC,CASSLGRFNYGYTF
NA,TRBD1,TRBJ1-2,TRBV9,TGTGCCAGCAGCTCAGGACAGGGGACTAACCAAGAAGACTATGGCTGCACCTTC,CASSSGQGTNQEDYGCTF
few,TRBD1,TRBJ2-7,TRBV6-5,TGTGCCAGCACTGGACAGGGGGACGAGCAGTACTTC,CASTGQGDEQYF
NA,TRBD2,TRBJ2-3,TRBV10-3,TGTGCCATACGTTCGTCAAGCGGGGGTACAGATACGCAGTATTTT,CAIRSSSGGTDTQYF
many,NA,TRBJ1-5,TRBV12-3/TRBV12-4,TGTGCCAGCAGTTTAGGGGGCCAGCCCCAGCATTTT,CASSLGGQPQHF
NA,TRBD2,TRBJ2-7,TRBV27,TGTGCCAGCAGTCTAGCGGGAGGAAGCTACTACGAGCAGTACTTC,CASSLAGGSYYEQYF
NA,TRBD2,TRBJ2-3,TRBV7-8,TGTGCCAGCAGCAGGGACTATAGCACAGATACGCAGTATTTT,CASSRDYSTDTQYF
few,NA,TRBJ2-7,TRBV4-1,TGCGCCAGCAGCCAAGAACACGGCTACTACGAGCAGTACTTC,CASSQEHGYYEQYF
NA,NA,TRBJ1-4,TRBV20-1,TGCAGTGCTAGAGAGGATGAAAAACTGTTTTTT,CSAREDEKLFF
NA,TRBD1,TRBJ2-3,TRBV7-2,TGCGCCAGCAGCATAGGGACAGCAAAAAGCACAGATACGCAGTATTTT,CASSIGTAKSTDTQYF
NA,NA,TRBJ1-1,TRBV4-2,TGTGCCAGCAGCCAAGATTTAGAGGGATGTGAAGCTTTCTTT,CASSQDLEGCEAFF
NA,NA,TRBJ1-1,TRBV5-1,TGCGCCAGCAGCTTGAGGCAGCTCCCGAACACTGAAGCTTTCTTT,CASSLRQLPNTEAFF
NA,NA,TRBJ2-3,TRBV2,TGTGCCAGCAGGACTTACTCGGGGCGGAACTTTACGGGGTATTTT,CASRTYSGRNFTGYF
NA,TRBD2,TRBJ2-7,TRBV13,TGTGCCAGCAGCCACTTTAGCGGGACTAGCGGGGTACCCGAGCAGTACTTC,CASSHFSGTSGVPEQYF
once,TRBD2,TRBJ2-7,TRBV4-1,TGCGCCAGCAGCCAAGATTGGGGGCCTATGCGGGGGGATTCCTACGAGCAGTACTTC,CASSQDWGPMRGDSYEQYF
NA,TRBD1,TRBJ1-2,TRBV15,TGTGCCACCAGCGGCCCCGGGACAGGGAAGGGCGCTCGTGGCTACACCTTC,CATSGPGTGKGARGYTF
few,NA,TRBJ2-5,TRBV24-1,TGTGCCACCAGTGATTTGCCGGAGCAACGAGGGCAGTACTTC,CATSDLPEQRGQYF
NA,NA,TRBJ2-4,TRBV4-1,TGCGCCAGCAGCCAAGATACCAGGGACAAAAACATTCAGTACTTC,CASSQDTRDKNIQYF
NA,NA,TRBJ2-5,TRBV4-2,TGTGCCAGCAGCCAAGATCTTCCGCGGGACCAAGAGACCCAGTACTTC,CASSQDLPRDQETQYF
NA,NA,TRBJ2-7,TRBV25-1,TGTGCCAGCAGTGAAAGCGGGTTGCTACGTTACGAGCAGTACTTC,CASSESGLLRYEQYF
NA,NA,TRBJ2-5,TRBV12-3/TRBV12-4,TGTGCCAGCAGTTTAATGGTGGAGGAGACCCAGTACTTC,CASSLMVEETQYF
NA,TRBD1,TRBJ1-2,TRBV4-3,TGCGTCAGCAGCCAAGGGACAGGGGGATATGGCTACACCTTC,CVSSQGTGGYGYTF
once,NA,TRBJ1-1,TRBV9,TGTGCCAGCAGCGGTTCGGGGCTCCTGAACACTGAAGCTTTCTTT,CASSGSGLLNTEAFF
NA,TRBD2,TRBJ2-5,TRBV3-1,TGTGCCAGCAGCCAAGAACTTGGACTAGCGGGGGCCCGGGGGGAGACCCAGTACTTC,CASSQELGLAGARGETQYF
NA,NA,TRBJ1-1,TRBV25-1,TGTGCCAGCAGTGAGAGGAAGGTCAGAGGAAACACTGAAGCTTTCTTT,CASSERKVRGNTEAFF
NA,NA,TRBJ1-2,TRBV20-1,TGCAGTGCTAGAGGCCCAGGACACCGCCCTAACTATGGCTACACCTTC,CSARGPGHRPNYGYTF
few,NA,TRBJ1-1,TRBV4-1,TGCGCCAGCAGCCCCCGGGACATGAACACTGAAGCTTTCTTT,CASSPRDMNTEAFF
NA,NA,TRBJ1-5,TRBV20-1,TGCAGTGCTCTCCTAAACGGGGTCTTACCCAATCAGCCCCAGCATTTT,CSALLNGVLPNQPQHF
NA,TRBD1,TRBJ2-1,TRBV6-2/TRBV6-3,TGTGCCAGCAGATTGACAGGGAGTGTTGAGAATGAGCAGTTCTTC,CASRLTGSVENEQFF
many,NA,TRBJ1-2,TRBV29-1,TGCAGCGTGGAACAGTTTGCAATCGGCGGCTACACCTTC,CSVEQFAIGGYTF
once,NA,TRBJ1-4,TRBV6-5,TGTGCCAGCAGTCGAGGTGAATTGCCCGGCGATGAAAAACTGTTTTTT,CASSRGELPGDEKLFF
NA,NA,TRBJ2-7,TRBV9,TGTGCCAGCAGCGTATCCCCCCCCCAGGGGAATATCCCCTTCTTGTTCTGCGAGCAGTACTTC,CASSVSPPQGNIPFLFCEQYF
few,NA,TRBJ1-2,TRBV27,TGTGCCAGCAGTTTATCTGCAGGTGCCGCCTACGGCTACACCTTC,CASSLSAGAAYGYTF
NA,TRBD2,TRBJ2-1,TRBV6-2/TRBV6-3,TGTGCCAGCATCCAGACTAGCGGGTTATACAATGAGCAGTTCTTC,CASIQTSGLYNEQFF
NA,NA,TRBJ1-2,TRBV6-1,TGTGCCATCCAAGACGTGGGCTACACCTTC,CAIQDVGYTF
few,TRBD1,TRBJ2-3,TRBV10-3,TGTGCCATCAGTGTGGGACAGGACACAGATACGCAGTATTTT,CAISVGQDTDTQYF
NA,NA,TRBJ1-6,TRBV21-1,TGTGCCAGCAGCATTGGAATAGAAAGCTCCTATAATTCACCCCTCCACTTT,CASSIGIESSYNSPLHF